This T cell receptor beta chain derives from a study of shared clonotypes between healthy human individuals. The CDR3 is 16 residues long. With V trimmed by 5 bases and J by 1 base, 7 bases remained unmatched. From germline, CDR1 is SGHDT and CDR2 YYEEEE. As originally analysed: Filtering was not the same, since immunoSEQ gave junction-only sequences without quality scores. Sequenced by immunoSEQ multiplex PCR; TCRdb stores in-frame clones only, minus some. Clonal size and the V and J genes are those of that table, whereas D and trimming came from the DNA. The repertoire holds about 1 million clones, with around 76% as singletons.

The specimen was memory CD4+ T cells sorted from blood. Subset here: CD45RA-negative fraction. The TCR originated in a man aged 18 to 30 in good health. The chain is built from TRBV5-6 and TRBJ2-5, with 11 bases fitting TRBD2. The CDR3 DNA sequence: TGTGCCAGCAGTTCTAGACTAGCGGGGCCCCAAGAGACCCAGTACTTC. It encodes CASSSRLAGPQETQYF.